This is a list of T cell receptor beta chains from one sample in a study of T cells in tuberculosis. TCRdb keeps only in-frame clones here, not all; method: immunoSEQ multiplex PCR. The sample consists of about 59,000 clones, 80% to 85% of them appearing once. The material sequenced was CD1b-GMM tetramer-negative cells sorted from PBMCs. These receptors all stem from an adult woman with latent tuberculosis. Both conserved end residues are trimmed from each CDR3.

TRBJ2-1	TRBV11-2	ASSPGGTAYNEQF
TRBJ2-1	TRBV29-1	SVATSGSIGVEQF
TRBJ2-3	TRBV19	ASSITGRADTQY
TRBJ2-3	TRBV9	ASSPGIGLISTDTQY
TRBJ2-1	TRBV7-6	ASSTNRGTMGNEQF
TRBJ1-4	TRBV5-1	ASSRQGGDEKLF
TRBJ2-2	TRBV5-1	ASSLDGGELF
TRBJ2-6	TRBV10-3	AIRDSSGANVLT
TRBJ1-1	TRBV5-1	ASSLGIQRENTEAF
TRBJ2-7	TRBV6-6	ASSTGGLTYEQY
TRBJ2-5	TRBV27	ASMTYSGAGEETQY
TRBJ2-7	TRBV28	ASVKWGQGSYEQY
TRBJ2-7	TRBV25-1	ASTDRSSYEQY
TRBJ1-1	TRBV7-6	ASSLDAGTEAF
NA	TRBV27	ASSFSPGAGGSYEQY
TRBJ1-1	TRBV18	ASSQQGANTEAF
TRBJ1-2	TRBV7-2	ASSPDTNEGYGYT
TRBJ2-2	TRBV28	ASSPMREKWELF
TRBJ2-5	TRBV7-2	ASSYDQGARETQY
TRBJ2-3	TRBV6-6	ASSYSGLHTDTQY
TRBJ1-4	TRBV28	ASSLPPGTGTEKLF
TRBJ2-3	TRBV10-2	ASRLAGGADTQY
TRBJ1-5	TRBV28	ASSLTGHSNQPQH
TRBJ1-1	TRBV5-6	ASSLDWTGMNTEAF
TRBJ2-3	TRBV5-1	ASSRLGMSDTQY
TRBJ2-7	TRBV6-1	ASSREGTLGNEQY
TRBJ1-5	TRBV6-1	ASSERGTQPQH
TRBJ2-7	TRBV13	ASNQKGSYEQY